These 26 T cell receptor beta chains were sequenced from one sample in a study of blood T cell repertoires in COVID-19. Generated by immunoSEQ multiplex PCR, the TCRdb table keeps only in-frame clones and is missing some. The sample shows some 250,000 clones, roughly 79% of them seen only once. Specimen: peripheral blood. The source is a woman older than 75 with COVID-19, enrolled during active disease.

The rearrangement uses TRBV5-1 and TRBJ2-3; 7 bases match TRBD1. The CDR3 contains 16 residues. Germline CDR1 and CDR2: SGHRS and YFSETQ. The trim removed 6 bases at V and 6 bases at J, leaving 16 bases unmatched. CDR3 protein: CASTQTGTVGGDTQYF. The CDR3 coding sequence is TGCGCCAGCACACAGACAGGGACGGTTGGCGGCGATACGCAGTATTTT.

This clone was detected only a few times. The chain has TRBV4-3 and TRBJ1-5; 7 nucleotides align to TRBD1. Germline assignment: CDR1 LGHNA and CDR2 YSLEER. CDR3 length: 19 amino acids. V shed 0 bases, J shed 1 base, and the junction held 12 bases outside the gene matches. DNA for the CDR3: TGCGCCAGCAGCCAAGATCTCGGTGGAGGGGGCGTAAGCAATCAGCCCCAGCATTTT. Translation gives CASSQDLGGGGVSNQPQHF.

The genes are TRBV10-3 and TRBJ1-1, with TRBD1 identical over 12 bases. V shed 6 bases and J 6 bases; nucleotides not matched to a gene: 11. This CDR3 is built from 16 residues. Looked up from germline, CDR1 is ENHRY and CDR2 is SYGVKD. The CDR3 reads CAIRLRGTGGEAEAFF. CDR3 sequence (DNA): TGTGCCATCAGGTTAAGAGGGACAGGGGGCGAGGCTGAAGCTTTCTTT.

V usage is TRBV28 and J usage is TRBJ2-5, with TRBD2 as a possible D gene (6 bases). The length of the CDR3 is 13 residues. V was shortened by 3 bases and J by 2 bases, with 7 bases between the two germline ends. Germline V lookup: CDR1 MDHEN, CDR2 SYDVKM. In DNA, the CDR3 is TGTGCCAGCAGTTTTGGGGGGCAAGAGACCCAGTACTTC. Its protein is CASSFGGQETQYF.

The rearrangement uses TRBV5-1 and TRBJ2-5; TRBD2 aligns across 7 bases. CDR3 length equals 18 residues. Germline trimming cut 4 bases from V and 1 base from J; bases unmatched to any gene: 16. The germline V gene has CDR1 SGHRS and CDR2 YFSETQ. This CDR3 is CASSRRGWRELSQETQYF. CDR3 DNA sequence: TGCGCCAGCAGCCGCCGAGGATGGCGGGAGCTGTCCCAAGAGACCCAGTACTTC.

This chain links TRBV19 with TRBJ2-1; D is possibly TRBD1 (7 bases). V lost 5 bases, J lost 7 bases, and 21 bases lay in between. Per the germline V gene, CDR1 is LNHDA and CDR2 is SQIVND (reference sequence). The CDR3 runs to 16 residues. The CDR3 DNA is TGTGCCAGTAGTGCGGATGACAGGGAAGGAGGGAATGAGCAGTTCTTC. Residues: CASSADDREGGNEQFF. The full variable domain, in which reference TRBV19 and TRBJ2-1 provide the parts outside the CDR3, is DGGITQSPKYLFRKEGQNVTLSCEQNLNHDAMYWYRQDPGQGLRLIYYSQIVNDFQKGDIAEGYSVSREKKESFPLTVTSAQKNPTAFYLCASSADDREGGNEQFFGPGTRLTVL.

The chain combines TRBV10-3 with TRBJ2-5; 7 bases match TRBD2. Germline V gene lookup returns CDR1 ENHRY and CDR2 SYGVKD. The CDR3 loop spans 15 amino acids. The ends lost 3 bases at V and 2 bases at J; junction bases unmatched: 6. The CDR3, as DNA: TGTGCCATCAGTGAAGGCGGAGCGGGGCAAGAGACCCAGTACTTC. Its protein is CAISEGGAGQETQYF.

The CDR3 sequence is CASAGGLNYGYTF. Written as DNA, the CDR3 is TGCGCCAGTGCAGGGGGCCTTAACTATGGCTACACCTTC. The chain uses TRBV5-1 and TRBJ1-2; 8 bases are a match to TRBD1. Germline lookup yields CDR1 SGHRS and CDR2 YFSETQ. The CDR3 spans 13 residues. V dropped 8 bases and J dropped 1; count of bases not matched to a gene: 4.

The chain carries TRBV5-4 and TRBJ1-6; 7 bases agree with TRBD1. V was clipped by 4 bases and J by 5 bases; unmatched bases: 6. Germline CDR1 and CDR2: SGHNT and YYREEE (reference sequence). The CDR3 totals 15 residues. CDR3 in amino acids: CASSPRDRNNSPLHF. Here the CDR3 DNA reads TGTGCCAGCAGCCCCCGGGACAGAAATAATTCACCCCTCCACTTT.

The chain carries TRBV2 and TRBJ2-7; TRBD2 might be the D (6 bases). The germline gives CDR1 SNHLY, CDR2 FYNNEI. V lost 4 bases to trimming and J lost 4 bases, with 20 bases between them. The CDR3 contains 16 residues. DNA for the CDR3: TGTGCCAGCAGTGGGGGGGACGGAATCAGTCGGTACGAGCAGTACTTC. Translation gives CASSGGDGISRYEQYF.

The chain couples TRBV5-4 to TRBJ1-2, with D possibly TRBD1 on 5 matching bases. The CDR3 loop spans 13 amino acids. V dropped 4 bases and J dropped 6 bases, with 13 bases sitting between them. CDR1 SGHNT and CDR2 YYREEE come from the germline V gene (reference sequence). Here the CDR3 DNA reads TGTGCCAGCAGCAGCTCACGGGGGGATGGCTACACCTTC. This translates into CASSSSRGDGYTF.

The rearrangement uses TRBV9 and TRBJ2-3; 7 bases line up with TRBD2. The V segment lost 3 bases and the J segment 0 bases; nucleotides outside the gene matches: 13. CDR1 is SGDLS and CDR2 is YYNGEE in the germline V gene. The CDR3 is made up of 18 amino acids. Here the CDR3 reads CASSGTAGWGISTDTQYF. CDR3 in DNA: TGTGCCAGCAGCGGTACAGCGGGGTGGGGAATTAGCACAGATACGCAGTATTTT.

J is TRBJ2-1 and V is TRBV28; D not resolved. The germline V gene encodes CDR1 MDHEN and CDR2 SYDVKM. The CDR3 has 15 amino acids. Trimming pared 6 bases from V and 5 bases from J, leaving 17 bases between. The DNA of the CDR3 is TGTGCCAGCAGCCTCCAGACTTTGGGTAACAATGAGCAGTTCTTC. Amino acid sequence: CASSLQTLGNNEQFF. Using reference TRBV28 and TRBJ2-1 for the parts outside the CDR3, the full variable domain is DVKVTQSSRYLVKRTGEKVFLECVQDMDHENMFWYRQDPGLGLRLIYFSYDVKMKEKGDIPEGYSVSREKKERFSLILESASTNQTSMYLCASSLQTLGNNEQFFGPGTRLTVL.

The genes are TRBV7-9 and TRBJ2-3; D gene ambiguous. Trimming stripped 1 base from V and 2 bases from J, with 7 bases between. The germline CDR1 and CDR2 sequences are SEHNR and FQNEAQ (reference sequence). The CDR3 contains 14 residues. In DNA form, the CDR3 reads TGTGCCAGCAGCTTAGTTCAGGCCACAGATACGCAGTATTTT. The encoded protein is CASSLVQATDTQYF.

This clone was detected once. This CDR3 is CASSATGEGETQYF. The CDR3 nucleotides read TGTGCCAGCAGTGCGACAGGGGAGGGGGAGACCCAGTACTTC. V usage is TRBV25-1 and J usage is TRBJ2-5; tentative D call: TRBD1 (8 bases). V lost 4 bases to trimming and J lost 5 bases, with 14 bases between them. Germline V gives CDR1 MGHDK, CDR2 SYGVNS. The CDR3 covers 14 residues.

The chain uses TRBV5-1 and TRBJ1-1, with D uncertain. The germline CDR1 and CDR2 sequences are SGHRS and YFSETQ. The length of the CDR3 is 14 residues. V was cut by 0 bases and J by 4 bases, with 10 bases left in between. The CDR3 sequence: CASSLVQVGTEAFF. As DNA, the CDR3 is TGCGCCAGCAGCTTGGTCCAGGTGGGCACTGAAGCTTTCTTT.

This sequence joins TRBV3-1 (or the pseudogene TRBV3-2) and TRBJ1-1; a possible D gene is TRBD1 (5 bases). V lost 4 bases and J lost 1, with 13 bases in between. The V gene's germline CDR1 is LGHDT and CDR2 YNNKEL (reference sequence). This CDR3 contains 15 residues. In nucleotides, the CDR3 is TGTGCCAGCAGCCTCGGAGGGGCTGCGAACACTGAAGCTTTCTTT. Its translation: CASSLGGAANTEAFF.

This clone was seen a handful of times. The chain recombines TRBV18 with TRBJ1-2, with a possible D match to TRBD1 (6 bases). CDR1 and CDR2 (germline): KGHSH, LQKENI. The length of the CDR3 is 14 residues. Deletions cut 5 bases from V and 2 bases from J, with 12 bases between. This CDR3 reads CASSSRQANYGYTF. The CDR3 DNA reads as TGTGCCAGCTCATCCCGACAGGCGAACTATGGCTACACCTTC. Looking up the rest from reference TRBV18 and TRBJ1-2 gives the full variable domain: NAGVMQNPRHLVRRRGQEARLRCSPMKGHSHVYWYRQLPEEGLKFMVYLQKENIIDESGMPKERFSAEFPKEGPSILRIQQVVRGDSAAYFCASSSRQANYGYTFGSGTRLTVV.

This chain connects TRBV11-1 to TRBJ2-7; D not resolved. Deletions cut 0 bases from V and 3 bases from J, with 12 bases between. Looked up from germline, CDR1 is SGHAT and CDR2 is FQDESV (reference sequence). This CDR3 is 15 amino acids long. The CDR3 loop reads CASSLAPLSLYEQYF. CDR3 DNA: TGTGCCAGCAGCTTAGCCCCACTGAGTCTCTACGAGCAGTACTTC.

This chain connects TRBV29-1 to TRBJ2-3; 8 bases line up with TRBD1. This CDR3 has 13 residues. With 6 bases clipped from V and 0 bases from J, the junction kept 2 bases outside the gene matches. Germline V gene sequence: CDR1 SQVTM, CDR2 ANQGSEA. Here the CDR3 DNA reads TGCAGCGTCCGACAGGGGAGCACAGATACGCAGTATTTT. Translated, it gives CSVRQGSTDTQYF.

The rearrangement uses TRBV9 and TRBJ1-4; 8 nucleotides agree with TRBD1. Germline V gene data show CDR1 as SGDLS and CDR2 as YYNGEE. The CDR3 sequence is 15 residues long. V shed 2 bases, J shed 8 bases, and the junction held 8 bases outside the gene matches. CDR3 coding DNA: TGTGCCAGCAGCGTCGGGGGGACAGGTCGGGAAAAACTGTTTTTT. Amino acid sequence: CASSVGGTGREKLFF.

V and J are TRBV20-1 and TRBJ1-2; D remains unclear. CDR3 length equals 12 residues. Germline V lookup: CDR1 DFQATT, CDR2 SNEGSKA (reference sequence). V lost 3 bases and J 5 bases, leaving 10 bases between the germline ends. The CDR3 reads CSASLTSYGYTF. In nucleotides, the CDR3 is TGCAGTGCTAGTTTGACATCGTATGGCTACACCTTC.

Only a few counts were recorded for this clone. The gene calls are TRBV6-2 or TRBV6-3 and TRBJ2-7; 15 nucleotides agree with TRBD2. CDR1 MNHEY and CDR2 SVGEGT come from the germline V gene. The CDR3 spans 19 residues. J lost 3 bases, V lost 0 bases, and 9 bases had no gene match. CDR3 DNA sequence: TGTGCCAGCAGTTACTCGACTAGGACTAGCGGGAGGGAGTTCTACGAGCAGTACTTC. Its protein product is CASSYSTRTSGREFYEQYF.

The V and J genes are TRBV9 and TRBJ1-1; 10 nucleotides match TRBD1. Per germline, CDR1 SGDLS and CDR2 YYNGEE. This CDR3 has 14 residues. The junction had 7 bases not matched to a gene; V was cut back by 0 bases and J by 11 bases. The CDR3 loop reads CASSVAPGTGAAFF. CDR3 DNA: TGTGCCAGCAGCGTAGCCCCGGGGACAGGGGCGGCTTTCTTT. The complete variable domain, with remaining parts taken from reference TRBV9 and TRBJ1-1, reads DSGVTQTPKHLITATGQRVTLRCSPRSGDLSVYWYQQSLDQGLQFLIQYYNGEERAKGNILERFSAQQFPDLHSELNLSSLELGDSALYFCASSVAPGTGAAFFGQGTRLTVV.

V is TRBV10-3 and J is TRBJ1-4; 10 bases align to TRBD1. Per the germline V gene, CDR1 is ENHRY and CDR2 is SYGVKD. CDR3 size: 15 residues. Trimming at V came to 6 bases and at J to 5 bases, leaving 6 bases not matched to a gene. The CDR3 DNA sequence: TGTGCCATCAGCGGCGGACAGGGGGTAAATGAAAAACTGTTTTTT. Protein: CAISGGQGVNEKLFF.

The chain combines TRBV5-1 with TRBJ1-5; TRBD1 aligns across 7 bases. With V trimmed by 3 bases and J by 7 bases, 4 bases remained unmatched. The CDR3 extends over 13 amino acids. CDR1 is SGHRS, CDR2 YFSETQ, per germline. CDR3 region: CASSSRQGQPQHF. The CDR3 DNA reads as TGCGCCAGCAGCTCCCGACAGGGCCAGCCCCAGCATTTT.